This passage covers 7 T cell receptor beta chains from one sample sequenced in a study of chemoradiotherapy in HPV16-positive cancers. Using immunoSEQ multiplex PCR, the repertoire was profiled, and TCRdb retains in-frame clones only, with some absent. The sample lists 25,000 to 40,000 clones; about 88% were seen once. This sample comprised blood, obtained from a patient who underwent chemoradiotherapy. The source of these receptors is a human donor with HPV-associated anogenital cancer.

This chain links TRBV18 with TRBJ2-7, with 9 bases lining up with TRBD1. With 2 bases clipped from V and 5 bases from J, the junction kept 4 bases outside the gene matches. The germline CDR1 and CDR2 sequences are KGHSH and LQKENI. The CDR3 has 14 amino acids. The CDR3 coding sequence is TGTGCCAGCTCACCAGACAGGGGGTCCAACGAGCAGTACTTC. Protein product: CASSPDRGSNEQYF.

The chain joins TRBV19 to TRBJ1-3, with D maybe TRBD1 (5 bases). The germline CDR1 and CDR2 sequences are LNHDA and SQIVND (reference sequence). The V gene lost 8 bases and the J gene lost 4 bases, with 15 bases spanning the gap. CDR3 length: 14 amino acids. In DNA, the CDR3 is TGTGCCAGTGAGAGGGGAACTTCGGGAAACACCATATATTTT. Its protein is CASERGTSGNTIYF.

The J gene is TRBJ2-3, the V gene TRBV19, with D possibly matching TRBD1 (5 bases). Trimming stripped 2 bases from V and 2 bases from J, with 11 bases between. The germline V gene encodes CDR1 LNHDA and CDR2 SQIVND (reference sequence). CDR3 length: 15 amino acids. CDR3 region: CASSISAGFTDTQYF. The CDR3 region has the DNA TGTGCCAGTAGTATATCGGCAGGGTTCACAGATACGCAGTATTTT.

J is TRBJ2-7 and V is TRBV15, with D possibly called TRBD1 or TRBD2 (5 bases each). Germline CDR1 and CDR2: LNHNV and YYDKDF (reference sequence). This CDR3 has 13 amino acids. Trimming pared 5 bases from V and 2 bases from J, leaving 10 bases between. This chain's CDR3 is CATSDRGAYEQYF. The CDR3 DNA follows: TGTGCCACCAGCGACCGAGGGGCCTACGAGCAGTACTTC.

CDR3 sequence: CASSQDRGGLAHNEQFF. The CDR3, as DNA: TGCGCCAGCAGCCAAGATCGCGGGGGACTAGCGCACAATGAGCAGTTCTTC. J is TRBJ2-1 and V is TRBV4-1; 10 positions agree with TRBD2. This CDR3 region has 17 residues. Trimming took 0 bases from V and 5 from J; bases not matched to a gene: 7. Germline V gene sequence: CDR1 MGHRA, CDR2 YSYEKL.

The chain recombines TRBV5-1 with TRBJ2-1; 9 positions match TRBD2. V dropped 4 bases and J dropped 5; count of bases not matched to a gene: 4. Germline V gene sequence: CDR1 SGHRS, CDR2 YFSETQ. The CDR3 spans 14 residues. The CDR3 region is CASSKAGGNNEQFF. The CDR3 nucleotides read TGCGCCAGCAGCAAAGCGGGAGGTAACAATGAGCAGTTCTTC.

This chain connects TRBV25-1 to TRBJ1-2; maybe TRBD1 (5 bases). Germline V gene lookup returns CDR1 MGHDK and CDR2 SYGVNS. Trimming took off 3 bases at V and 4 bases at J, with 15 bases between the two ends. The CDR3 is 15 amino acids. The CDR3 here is CASSDQGWVGYGYTF. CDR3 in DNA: TGTGCCAGCAGTGACCAGGGATGGGTAGGCTATGGCTACACCTTC.